This entry is about one T cell receptor beta chain. As yet, its antigen is unknown. Looked up from germline, CDR1 is MNHNS and CDR2 is SASEGT. The CDR3 has 14 amino acids. Trimming left V 0 bases short and J 2 bases short, with 7 bases between. With 60 Vbeta and 13 Jbeta primers, the PCR was carried out. Sequencing used immunoSEQ multiplex PCR; TCRdb keeps in-frame clones, though not all of them. This table has some 150,000 clones, 60% to 80% appearing once. Healthy people donating bone marrow made up the donors. Nominally healthy donors were sampled, though unrecorded immune exposures were likely. The data derive from a study of cytomegalovirus exposure and HLA in healthy donors. Study outcomes and limitations: Later, TCR association rates were found to vary by HLA locus, highest for DRB1 and lowest for HLA-C. No immune exposure information besides CMV serostatus was available.

This chain uses TRBV6-1 with TRBJ1-1; no reliable D call. Sequenced sample: PBMCs. This receptor was taken from a man aged 45-65 years in good health and CMV-seropositive. CDR3: CASSEAYGNTEAFF. The CDR3 DNA is TGTGCCAGCAGTGAAGCATACGGTAACACTGAAGCTTTCTTT.